This T cell receptor beta chain was retrieved from a study of control samples from healthy donors and cancer patients. The CDR3 contains 16 residues. Measured with immunoSEQ multiplex PCR; TCRdb has only the in-frame clones, and not every one. Here the sample spans about 150,000 clones, around 90% being singletons. The rearrangement joins TRBV21-1 to TRBJ2-7; the D call of TRBD2 is as the table states it, not checked on the DNA. TRBV21-1 is recorded as a pseudogene. Sequencing input: blood. The origin of this receptor is a man aged 30-40 years in good health. The CDR3 spells CASSKIGVREGYEQYF. CDR3 nucleotides: TGTGCCAGCAGCAAAATTGGGGTACGGGAGGGCTACGAGCAGTACTTC.